This section outlines one T cell receptor beta chain sequence together with its context. The germline gives CDR1 SGHRS, CDR2 YFSETQ. The CDR3 runs 15 residues. V gave up 5 bases and J gave up 2 bases, with 17 bases separating them. The data belong to a study of CD8 T cells in Susac syndrome. The RNA, 0.5 to 1 ug, was put through reverse transcription using random hexamers. Each CDR3 protein is one row after TCRdb ran MiXCR on the immunoSEQ multiplex PCR reads. The profile shows under 200,000 distinct CDR3 sequences, about 95% of them singletons. Negative isolation yielded CD8+ and CD4+ T cells; FACS enriched TEMRA cells.

The receptor's source is a human donor with Susac syndrome. The sequencing sample was made of CD8+ T cells from PBMCs. The J gene is TRBJ2-7, the V gene TRBV5-1, with D unclear. CDR3 in DNA: TGCGCCAGCAGGGAAATAGACGTCGGTGCCTACGAGCAGTACTTC. Its translation: CASREIDVGAYEQYF.